Shown below are 13 T cell receptor beta chains from a single sample sequenced in a study of CD8+ T cells in alopecia areata. Sequencing used cDNA as its template, made by extracting RNA and reverse transcribing it. Repertoires were generated with immunoSEQ multiplex PCR, while TCRdb's copy carries only in-frame clones and drops some. The sample includes around 120,000 clones, about half seen only once; the top ten take around 0.44%. The treatment was: oral pan-JAK inhibitor, 5-10 mg twice daily. Here the sequenced sample was CD4+ T cells sorted from blood, taken at week 4, from a patient treated with tofacitinib. Receptors were obtained from a human donor with alopecia areata.

This clone appeared a few times. The chain links TRBV29-1 to TRBJ1-2; the match to TRBD1 covers 10 bases. J lost 4 bases, V lost 5 bases, and 7 bases had no gene match. Germline V CDR1 and CDR2: SQVTM, ANQGSEA. This CDR3 spans 14 amino acids. CDR3 amino acids: CSVPRTGGSYGYTF. The CDR3 nucleotides are TGCAGCGTTCCCCGGACAGGGGGTTCCTATGGCTACACCTTC. The full variable domain, with the rest looked up from reference TRBV29-1 and TRBJ1-2, is SAVISQKPSRDICQRGTSLTIQCQVDSQVTMMFWYRQQPGQSLTLIATANQGSEATYESGFVIDKFPISRPNLTFSTLTVSNMSPEDSSIYLCSVPRTGGSYGYTFGSGTRLTVV.

As DNA, the CDR3 is TGCAGCGTTATACTAGCGTATAGCTCCTACAATGAGCAGTTCTTC. Its translation is CSVILAYSSYNEQFF. J is TRBJ2-1 and V is TRBV29-1; 7 nucleotides align to TRBD2. Trimming took 5 bases from V and 0 from J; bases not matched to a gene: 7. The CDR3 sequence is 15 residues long. CDR1 is SQVTM, CDR2 ANQGSEA, per germline.

The gene calls are TRBV30 and TRBJ2-3; the D is unclear. V was trimmed by 2 bases and J by 8 bases, leaving 8 bases between them. CDR3 length: 11 residues. CDR1 is GTSNPN, CDR2 SVGIG, per germline (reference sequence). The CDR3 loop reads CAWSSGPTQYF. CDR3 nucleotide sequence: TGTGCCTGGAGTTCAGGTCCTACGCAGTATTTT. The complete variable domain, with remaining parts taken from reference TRBV30 and TRBJ2-3, reads SQTIHQWPATLVQPVGSPLSLECTVEGTSNPNLYWYRQAAGRGLQLLFYSVGIGQISSEVPQNLSASRPQDRQFILSSKKLLLSDSGFYLCAWSSGPTQYFGPGTRLTVL.

In this sample, this clone turned up a few times. The chain uses TRBV7-8 and TRBJ2-7; no clear D gene. The CDR3 length is 14 residues. Germline values: CDR1 SGHVS, CDR2 FQNEAQ. V lost 1 base and J lost 2, with 9 bases in between. In DNA form, the CDR3 reads TGTGCCAGCAGCTTAGATAACGGAGCCTACGAGCAGTACTTC. Translating it yields CASSLDNGAYEQYF.

The V call is TRBV30, the J call TRBJ2-7; D ambiguous. The CDR3 runs 14 residues. Germline CDR1 is GTSNPN and CDR2 is SVGIG (reference sequence). V lost 2 bases and J 4 bases, leaving 15 bases between the germline ends. The CDR3 bases are TGTGCCTGGAGTTCGGTCCCGGCGGATTACGAGCAGTACTTC. Translation gives CAWSSVPADYEQYF.

This clone came up a few times. Other DNA sequences in this specimen translate into the identical CDR3. The chain employs TRBV29-1 and TRBJ1-2, with D perhaps TRBD1 (5 bases). Germline V gene sequence: CDR1 SQVTM, CDR2 ANQGSEA. The V and J ends lost 3 bases and 5 bases respectively, with 7 bases between them. The CDR3 is made up of 11 amino acids. In nucleotides, the CDR3 is TGCAGCGTTGACAGGGTGTATGGCTACACCTTC. The encoded protein is CSVDRVYGYTF. Drawing the rest from reference TRBV29-1 and TRBJ1-2, the complete variable domain is SAVISQKPSRDICQRGTSLTIQCQVDSQVTMMFWYRQQPGQSLTLIATANQGSEATYESGFVIDKFPISRPNLTFSTLTVSNMSPEDSSIYLCSVDRVYGYTFGSGTRLTVV.

The chain uses TRBV28 and TRBJ2-6; tentative D call: TRBD2 (5 bases). The CDR3 extends over 15 amino acids. V shed 7 bases and J shed 0 bases, with 10 bases lying between them. Germline assignment: CDR1 MDHEN and CDR2 SYDVKM. The CDR3 loop reads CASMDGISGANVLTF. CDR3 DNA: TGTGCCAGCATGGACGGGATCTCTGGGGCCAACGTCCTGACTTTC.

This clone was counted only a few times. V is TRBV29-1 and J is TRBJ2-7, with D perhaps matching TRBD2 (6 bases). Trimming shortened V by 7 bases and J by 6 bases, and 13 bases separated the two germline ends. This CDR3 has 11 amino acids. Germline V gives CDR1 SQVTM, CDR2 ANQGSEA. The CDR3 loop reads CSARTAGEQYF. CDR3 in DNA: TGCAGCGCCCGAACAGCGGGCGAGCAGTACTTC.

The chain is built from TRBV29-1 and TRBJ2-7; 11 nucleotides agree with TRBD2. In germline, CDR1 is SQVTM, CDR2 ANQGSEA. J gave up 6 bases and V 6 bases, and 13 bases lay outside the gene matches. The CDR3 runs 15 residues. CDR3 sequence: CSVAGTSGPPAEQYF. The CDR3 region has the DNA TGCAGCGTCGCCGGGACTAGCGGTCCCCCCGCCGAGCAGTACTTC.

The chain links TRBV7-2 to TRBJ1-5, with a tentative D call TRBD1 (5 bases). The germline CDR1 and CDR2 sequences are SGHTA and FQGNSA. The CDR3 length is 15 residues. Deletions cut 4 bases from V and 0 bases from J, with 10 bases between. CDR3 coding DNA: TGTGCCAGCAGCTCCCGACAGAATAGCAATCAGCCCCAGCATTTT. This codes for CASSSRQNSNQPQHF.

This clone has a handful of counts. The same CDR3 is also encoded by other DNA sequences in this sample. The rearrangement joins TRBV29-1 to TRBJ1-5; tentative D call: TRBD1 (6 bases). Per the germline V gene, CDR1 is SQVTM and CDR2 is ANQGSEA. There are 13 residues in the CDR3. Trimming left V 6 bases short and J 6 bases short, with 15 bases between. The CDR3 region is CSVAAGESQPQHF. CDR3 bases: TGCAGCGTGGCGGCAGGGGAGAGTCAGCCCCAGCATTTT.

The rearrangement joins TRBV7-9 to TRBJ2-1; D is uncertain. CDR1 SEHNR and CDR2 FQNEAQ come from the germline V gene (reference sequence). This CDR3 is 14 amino acids long. Trimming stripped 5 bases from V and 6 bases from J, with 14 bases between. For the CDR3, the DNA is TGTGCCAGCAGCCTTCAGGCAGTCAGCAATGAGCAGTTCTTC. Amino acids: CASSLQAVSNEQFF. The full variable domain, rest sourced from reference TRBV7-9 and TRBJ2-1, is DTGVSQNPRHKITKRGQNVTFRCDPISEHNRLYWYRQTLGQGPEFLTYFQNEAQLEKSRLLSDRFSAERPKGSFSTLEIQRTEQGDSAMYLCASSLQAVSNEQFFGPGTRLTVL.

The chain uses TRBV29-1 and TRBJ2-1, with D possibly TRBD2 on 6 matching bases. Germline loops: CDR1 SQVTM, CDR2 ANQGSEA. Trimming pared 0 bases from V and 12 bases from J, leaving 9 bases between. The CDR3 runs 11 residues. CDR3 sequence (DNA): TGCAGCGTTGAAGATCCGGGACTGCAGTTCTTC. This gives the protein CSVEDPGLQFF.